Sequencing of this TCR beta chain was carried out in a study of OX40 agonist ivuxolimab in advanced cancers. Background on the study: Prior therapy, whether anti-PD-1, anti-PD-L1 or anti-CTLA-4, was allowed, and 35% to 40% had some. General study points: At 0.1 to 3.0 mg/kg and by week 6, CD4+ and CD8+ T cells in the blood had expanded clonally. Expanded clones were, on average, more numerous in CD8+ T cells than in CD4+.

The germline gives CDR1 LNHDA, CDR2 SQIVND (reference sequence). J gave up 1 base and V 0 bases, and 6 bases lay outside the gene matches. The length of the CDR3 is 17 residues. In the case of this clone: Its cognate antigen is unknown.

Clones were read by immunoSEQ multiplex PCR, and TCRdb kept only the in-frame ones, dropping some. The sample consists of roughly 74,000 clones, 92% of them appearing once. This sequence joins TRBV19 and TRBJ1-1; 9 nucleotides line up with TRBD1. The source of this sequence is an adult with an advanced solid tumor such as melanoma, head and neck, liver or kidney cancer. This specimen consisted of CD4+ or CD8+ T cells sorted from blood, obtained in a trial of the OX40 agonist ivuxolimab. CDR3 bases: TGTGCCAGTAGTATAGATCATAAGGGACAGGGGAACACTGAAGCTTTCTTT. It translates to CASSIDHKGQGNTEAFF.